The clone carrying this T cell receptor (beta chain) was picked up a small number of times. The sample belongs to a study of OX40 agonist ivuxolimab in advanced cancers. Germline loops: CDR1 SGHKS, CDR2 YYEKEE (reference sequence). The CDR3 spans 15 residues. V gave up 0 bases and J gave up 5 bases; unmatched junction bases: 6. TCRdb keeps only in-frame clones here, not all; method: immunoSEQ multiplex PCR. The sample includes 50,000 to 70,000 clones, about 85% of them seen just once. The sequences come from CD4+ or CD8+ T cells sorted from blood, collected in a trial of the OX40 agonist ivuxolimab. The TCR sequence derives from an adult with an advanced solid tumor such as melanoma, head and neck, liver or kidney cancer. The rearrangement uses TRBV5-5 and TRBJ2-7; 9 bases agree with TRBD1. The CDR3 is CASSLGLDRGNEQYF. The CDR3, as DNA: TGTGCCAGCAGCTTGGGCCTGGACAGGGGTAACGAGCAGTACTTC.